The TCR beta chain described here comes from a study of OX40 agonist ivuxolimab in advanced cancers. About the study: Ivuxolimab, an antibody acting as an agonist of OX40 (CD134), was used to treat patients.

Individuals having autoimmune disease history or systemic immunosuppression were not enrolled. TCRdb's copy holds only in-frame clones and misses some; the assay was immunoSEQ multiplex PCR. The sample consists of approximately 89,000 clones, about nine tenths of them appearing once. Concerning this clone itself: Antigen unknown.

Germline CDR1 and CDR2: LNHDA and SQIVND (reference sequence). The CDR3 loop spans 12 amino acids. Trimming shortened V by 4 bases and J by 8 bases, and 8 bases separated the two germline ends. Findings and limits, study-wide: Blood T cells, both CD4+ and CD8+, expanded clonally by week 6 at 0.1 to 3.0 mg/kg.

The V and J genes are TRBV19 and TRBJ1-4; D ambiguous. This material consisted of CD4+ or CD8+ T cells sorted from blood, taken in a trial of the OX40 agonist ivuxolimab. This receptor was taken from an adult with an advanced solid tumor such as melanoma, head and neck, liver or kidney cancer. CDR3 sequence: CASSTRAEKLFF. DNA of the CDR3: TGTGCCAGTAGTACCCGGGCGGAAAAACTGTTTTTT.